This TCR beta chain was observed in a study of OX40 agonist ivuxolimab in advanced cancers. Assay: immunoSEQ multiplex PCR; the TCRdb copy retains only in-frame clones and omits some. The data contain about 69,000 clones, almost 90% of them singletons. The study's findings and limits: There were, on average, more expanded clones in CD8+ T cells than in CD4+.

Details on this clone: Its antigen is unidentified.

This specimen consisted of CD4+ or CD8+ T cells sorted from blood, obtained in a trial of the OX40 agonist ivuxolimab. This sequence was found in an adult with an advanced solid tumor such as melanoma, head and neck, liver or kidney cancer.

The CDR3 sequence: CASSYFGNQPQHF. DNA of the CDR3: TGTGCCAGCAGTTACTTTGGGAATCAGCCCCAGCATTTT. J is TRBJ1-5 and V is TRBV6-6; D is unclear. The germline CDR1 and CDR2 sequences are MNHNY and SVGAGI (reference sequence). The CDR3 has 13 amino acids. V shed 1 base and J shed 4 bases, with 5 bases lying between them.